Listed here are 19 T cell receptor beta chains from one sample, sequenced in a study of OX40 agonist ivuxolimab in advanced cancers. Libraries were prepared by immunoSEQ multiplex PCR; TCRdb keeps only in-frame clonotypes and omits some of them. The table records about 78,000 clones, 87% of them present only once. Sequenced here: CD4+ or CD8+ T cells sorted from blood, sampled in a trial of the OX40 agonist ivuxolimab. Every receptor here comes from an adult with an advanced solid tumor such as melanoma, head and neck, liver or kidney cancer.

The chain carries TRBV14 and TRBJ2-7; D remains ambiguous. Trimming took off 0 bases at V and 7 bases at J, with 10 bases between the two ends. The length of the CDR3 is 13 residues. Germline CDR1 SGHDN, CDR2 FVKESK. The CDR3 loop reads CASSQDSGEEQYF. CDR3 in DNA: TGTGCCAGCAGCCAAGATTCAGGAGAGGAGCAGTACTTC.

The rearrangement uses TRBV28 and TRBJ2-7; 8 nucleotides match TRBD1. Trimming took 8 bases from V and 4 from J; bases not matched to a gene: 10. The CDR3 extends over 14 amino acids. Germline lookup yields CDR1 MDHEN and CDR2 SYDVKM. The CDR3 nucleotides read TGTGCCAGCGTAGGACAGGGTATCGGGTACGAGCAGTACTTC. Encoded protein: CASVGQGIGYEQYF.

This clone was detected only once. The chain carries TRBV7-6 and TRBJ2-7; D ambiguous. CDR1 is SGHVS and CDR2 is FNYEAQ in the germline V gene. V lost 5 bases and J lost 4, with 9 bases in between. This CDR3 comprises 12 residues. The CDR3 region has the DNA TGTGCCAGCAGCCCCGGCCTGTACGAGCAGTACTTC. It is translated as CASSPGLYEQYF.

V gene TRBV11-3 combines with J gene TRBJ2-2, with a possible D match to TRBD2 (6 bases). This CDR3 comprises 17 residues. Germline CDR1 reads SGHNT; CDR2 reads YENEEA. The V gene lost 5 bases and the J gene lost 3 bases, with 19 bases spanning the gap. The chain's CDR3 is CASSPGGWEADTGELFF. In DNA, the CDR3 is TGTGCCAGCAGCCCCGGTGGGTGGGAGGCGGACACCGGGGAGCTGTTTTTT.

Written as DNA, the CDR3 is TGTGCCAGCAGCGGATCAGGGGGGACGCAGTATTTT. This translates into CASSGSGGTQYF. This chain uses TRBV6-4 with TRBJ2-3; D is perhaps TRBD1 (7 bases). Deletions cut 6 bases from V and 9 bases from J, with 13 bases between. Looked up from germline, CDR1 is MRHNA and CDR2 is SNTAGT. This CDR3 has 12 amino acids.

This clone showed up just a few times. The chain carries TRBV5-1 and TRBJ2-2; 8 positions match TRBD2. Germline V lookup: CDR1 SGHRS, CDR2 YFSETQ. With V trimmed by 1 base and J by 7 bases, 6 bases remained unmatched. The CDR3 extends over 15 amino acids. This chain's CDR3 is CASSLTGLVVGELFF. The CDR3 DNA is TGCGCCAGCAGCTTGACGGGACTAGTGGTCGGGGAGCTGTTTTTT.

V usage is TRBV18 and J usage is TRBJ1-4; TRBD1 aligns across 11 bases. The CDR3 is made up of 17 amino acids. CDR1 and CDR2 (germline): KGHSH, LQKENI. The ends lost 3 bases at V and 7 bases at J; junction bases unmatched: 10. The chain's CDR3 is CASSPRRDRGSSEKLFF. In DNA form, the CDR3 reads TGTGCCAGCTCACCCCGGAGGGACAGGGGGTCTAGTGAAAAACTGTTTTTT.

The table lists this clone with a count of one. The V gene is TRBV6-4, the J gene TRBJ2-1, with D possibly being TRBD1 (5 bases). The CDR3 extends over 14 amino acids. Germline-derived CDR1 and CDR2 are MRHNA and SNTAGT. V lost 6 bases, J lost 7 bases, and 16 bases lay in between. The CDR3: CASSQGVSLNEQFF. DNA for the CDR3: TGTGCCAGCAGCCAAGGGGTTAGTTTGAATGAGCAGTTCTTC.

This clone was seen a single time. The chain recombines TRBV11-2 with TRBJ2-7; a possible D gene is TRBD2 (5 bases). The CDR3 length is 14 residues. Germline V gene sequence: CDR1 SGHAT, CDR2 FQNNGV. Trimming removed 2 bases from V and 4 bases from J, with 12 bases in between. As DNA, the CDR3 is TGTGCCAGCAGCTTAAGTGACGGAGGTTACGAGCAGTACTTC. Translated: CASSLSDGGYEQYF.

The chain uses TRBV28 and TRBJ2-7, with 9 bases that match TRBD1. The V segment lost 4 bases and the J segment 5 bases; nucleotides outside the gene matches: 9. This CDR3 region has 15 residues. The germline V gene encodes CDR1 MDHEN and CDR2 SYDVKM. CDR3 coding DNA: TGTGCCAGCAGTTCCGGGGACAGGGCACTAAACGAGCAGTACTTC. It codes for CASSSGDRALNEQYF.

V and J are TRBV5-1 and TRBJ2-1; 8 bases fit TRBD2. This CDR3 is built from 15 residues. J gave up 7 bases and V 6 bases, and 12 bases lay outside the gene matches. Germline values: CDR1 SGHRS, CDR2 YFSETQ. Here the CDR3 reads CASTQSGSLGNEQFF. CDR3 coding DNA: TGCGCCAGCACCCAAAGCGGGAGTCTGGGAAATGAGCAGTTCTTC. Based on the CDR3 plus reference TRBV5-1 and TRBJ2-1, the full variable domain is KAGVTQTPRYLIKTRGQQVTLSCSPISGHRSVSWYQQTPGQGLQFLFEYFSETQRNKGNFPGRFSGRQFSNSRSEMNVSTLELGDSALYLCASTQSGSLGNEQFFGPGTRLTVL.

V is TRBV5-4 and J is TRBJ1-2; 7 positions agree with TRBD1. The germline V gene has CDR1 SGHNT and CDR2 YYREEE (reference sequence). The CDR3 runs 14 residues. V trimming: 3 bases; J trimming: 0 bases; junction bases outside the gene matches: 2. CDR3 in DNA: TGTGCCAGCAGCTCCGGGACAGCTAACTATGGCTACACCTTC. Translation gives CASSSGTANYGYTF.

The V call is TRBV7-6, the J call TRBJ2-5; no reliable D call. The CDR3 length is 14 residues. Germline V CDR1 and CDR2: SGHVS, FNYEAQ. V lost 7 bases and J lost 0, with 12 bases in between. The CDR3 coding sequence is TGTGCCAGCACCAAAAGCGCGTACCAAGAGACCCAGTACTTC. Protein sequence: CASTKSAYQETQYF.

The rearrangement links TRBV7-8 to TRBJ2-2; D is ambiguous. V lost 2 bases, J lost 8 bases, and 12 bases lay in between. The V gene's germline CDR1 is SGHVS and CDR2 FQNEAQ. The CDR3 is 14 residues long. The CDR3 sequence: CASSLKALRGELFF. CDR3 DNA sequence: TGTGCCAGCAGCTTAAAGGCCCTTCGTGGGGAGCTGTTTTTT. The full variable domain, its missing parts supplied by reference TRBV7-8 and TRBJ2-2, is GAGVSQSPRYKVAKRGQDVALRCDPISGHVSLFWYQQALGQGPEFLTYFQNEAQLDKSGLPSDRFFAERPEGSVSTLKIQRTQQEDSAVYLCASSLKALRGELFFGEGSRLTVL.

The rearrangement links TRBV18 to TRBJ1-4; TRBD1 aligns across 8 bases. The V segment lost 2 bases and the J segment 7 bases; nucleotides outside the gene matches: 9. Germline V gene lookup returns CDR1 KGHSH and CDR2 LQKENI. CDR3 length: 16 amino acids. The CDR3 nucleotides read TGTGCCAGCTCACCAAGACAGGGGAGATTAGGTGAAAAACTGTTTTTT. The encoded protein is CASSPRQGRLGEKLFF.

The chain links TRBV4-2 to TRBJ2-3, with D possibly TRBD2 on 6 matching bases. The CDR3 extends over 16 amino acids. CDR1 and CDR2 from the germline V gene are LGHNA and YNFKEQ. The V gene lost 1 base and the J gene lost 2 bases, with 13 bases spanning the gap. The CDR3 protein is CASSQGNSGATDTQYF. CDR3 in DNA: TGTGCCAGCAGCCAAGGAAATAGCGGAGCCACAGATACGCAGTATTTT.

The CDR3 loop is CASSQAAPSDRVLGYTF. The CDR3 nucleotides are TGTGCCAGCAGCCAAGCGGCCCCATCCGACAGGGTGCTAGGCTACACCTTC. This rearrangement joins TRBV4-2 to TRBJ1-2; 7 nucleotides align to TRBD1. V trimming: 1 base; J trimming: 8 bases; junction bases outside the gene matches: 16. Per germline, CDR1 LGHNA and CDR2 YNFKEQ. The CDR3 extends over 17 amino acids.

The chain joins TRBV5-1 to TRBJ2-2; 7 bases map to TRBD1. CDR1 is SGHRS and CDR2 is YFSETQ in the germline V gene. The J segment lost 0 bases and the V segment lost 0 bases, leaving 11 bases of the junction unmatched. This CDR3 has 19 residues. The chain's CDR3 is CASSLVLRGTRSNTGELFF. Here the CDR3 DNA reads TGCGCCAGCAGCTTGGTGCTCAGGGGGACCCGATCGAACACCGGGGAGCTGTTTTTT.

In its sample, this clone was seen a few times. V and J are TRBV19 and TRBJ1-1; perhaps TRBD1 as D (6 bases). V was pared by 2 bases and J by 1 base, with 23 bases between. The CDR3 loop spans 19 amino acids. The germline V gene encodes CDR1 LNHDA and CDR2 SQIVND (reference sequence). This chain's CDR3 is CASSIFGNAPGQANTEAFF. CDR3 bases: TGTGCCAGTAGTATATTTGGGAACGCGCCGGGACAAGCGAACACTGAAGCTTTCTTT.